The sequence of this TCR beta chain was determined in a study of blood T cell repertoires in COVID-19. For the study at large: Collection of acute and convalescent COVID-19 samples took place in the United States, Italy and Spain.

This CDR3 spans 15 amino acids. V lost 5 bases and J lost 4, with 17 bases in between. Germline lookup yields CDR1 SGHAT and CDR2 FQNNGV. This clone was counted a single time. Other nucleotide sequences from this sample produce the same CDR3. Profiled with immunoSEQ multiplex PCR; TCRdb holds only in-frame clones, not every one. The sample consists of approximately 490,000 clones, about nine tenths of them appearing once. The sequencing input was PBMCs or T cells enriched from blood (not recorded which). The source of this sequence is a woman in her fifties or sixties who had recovered from COVID-19. The gene calls are TRBV11-2 and TRBJ1-2; D possibly corresponds to TRBD1 (6 bases). The CDR3 DNA follows: TGTGCCAGCAGCGCAGTAGGGGGACCACCCTATGGCTACACCTTC. It specifies CASSAVGGPPYGYTF.